This T cell receptor (beta chain) derives from a study of cytomegalovirus exposure and HLA in healthy donors. The junction had 12 bases not matched to a gene; V was cut back by 7 bases and J by 6 bases. This CDR3 contains 15 residues. Germline assignment: CDR1 WSHSY and CDR2 SAAADI. The PCR made use of 60 Vbeta and 13 Jbeta primers. Repertoires were generated with immunoSEQ multiplex PCR, while TCRdb's copy carries only in-frame clones and drops some. This repertoire shows about 150,000 clones, roughly 73% found once; its top ten account for 11%. Sequenced material: PBMCs. The clonotype was recovered from a young man in good health and CMV-seropositive. This chain links TRBV10-2 with TRBJ1-2, with 9 bases aligning to TRBD1. The CDR3 protein is CASKNGPGQGHGYTF. In DNA, the CDR3 is TGCGCCAGCAAAAATGGACCGGGACAGGGCCATGGCTACACCTTC.